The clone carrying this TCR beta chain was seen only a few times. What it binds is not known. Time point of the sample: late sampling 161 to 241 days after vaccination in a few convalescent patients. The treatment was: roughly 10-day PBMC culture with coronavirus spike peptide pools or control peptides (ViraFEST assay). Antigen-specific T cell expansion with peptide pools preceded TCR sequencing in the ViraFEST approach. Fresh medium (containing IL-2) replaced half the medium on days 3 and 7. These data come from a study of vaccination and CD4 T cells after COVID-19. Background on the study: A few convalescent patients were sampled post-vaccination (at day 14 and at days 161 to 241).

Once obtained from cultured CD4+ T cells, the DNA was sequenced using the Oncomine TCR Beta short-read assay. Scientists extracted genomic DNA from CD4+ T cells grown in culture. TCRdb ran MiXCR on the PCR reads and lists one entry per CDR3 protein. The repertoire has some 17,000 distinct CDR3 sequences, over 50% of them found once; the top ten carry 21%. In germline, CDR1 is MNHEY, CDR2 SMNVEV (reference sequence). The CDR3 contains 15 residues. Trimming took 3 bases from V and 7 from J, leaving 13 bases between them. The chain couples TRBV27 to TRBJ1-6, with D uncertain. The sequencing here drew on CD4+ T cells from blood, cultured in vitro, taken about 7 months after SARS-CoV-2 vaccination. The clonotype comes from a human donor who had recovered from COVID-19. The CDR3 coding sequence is TGTGCCAGCAGTTTTTCCCGGCAGGTGAATTCACCCCTCCACTTT. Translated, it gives CASSFSRQVNSPLHF.